This TCR beta chain was captured by sequencing in a study of tumor and adjacent non-tumor tissue in lung cancer. This sample's RNA came from whole unsorted tissue. Between August and November 2014, newly diagnosed, chemotherapy-naive lung cancer patients underwent thoracic surgery in China. There are many counts of this clonotype. The germline gives CDR1 MDHEN, CDR2 SYDVKM. The J segment lost 3 bases and the V segment lost 5 bases, leaving 5 bases of the junction unmatched. CDR3 length: 14 amino acids. Three rounds of nested PCR, following a modified ARM-PCR protocol, produced the TCRbeta library. TCRdb used MiXCR to reprocess the multiplex PCR reads, holding one entry per CDR3 protein. This sample has about 93,000 distinct CDR3 sequences, with around 64% found just once.

Material: lung tumor tissue. This rearrangement joins TRBV28 to TRBJ2-5; 8 bases are shared with TRBD2. The TCR comes from a man in his sixties with non-small cell lung cancer. In nucleotides, the CDR3 is TGTGCCAGCAGTCCCTCAGCGGGAGAAGAGACCCAGTACTTC. This translates into CASSPSAGEETQYF.